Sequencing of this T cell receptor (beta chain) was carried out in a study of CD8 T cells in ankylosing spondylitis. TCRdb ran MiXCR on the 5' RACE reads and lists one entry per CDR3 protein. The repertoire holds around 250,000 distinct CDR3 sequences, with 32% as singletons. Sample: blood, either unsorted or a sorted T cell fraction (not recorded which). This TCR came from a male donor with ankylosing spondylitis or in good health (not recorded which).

The chain's CDR3 is CASSSPGTSNEKLFF. For the CDR3, the DNA is TGTGCCAGCAGCTCCCCCGGGACCTCAAATGAAAAACTGTTTTTT. V and J are TRBV7-9 and TRBJ1-4; D is perhaps TRBD1 (5 bases). The ends were cut back, 4 bases at V and 5 bases at J, with 14 bases in the middle. Germline-derived CDR1 and CDR2 are SEHNR and FQNEAQ (reference sequence). The CDR3 is made up of 15 amino acids.